The 32 T cell receptor beta chains reported below all come from one sample, sequenced in a study of response to subunit inactivated influenza vaccine. Via MiXCR, TCRdb re-called the RT-PCR reads, giving one row per CDR3 protein. Among about 160,000 distinct CDR3 sequences, about a tenth were seen once, and the ten largest hold around 12%. Specimen: non-naive T cells sorted from PBMCs, collected roughly 47 days after vaccination. Receptors originate from a man aged 50-59 years who received an inactivated influenza vaccine.

Written as DNA, the CDR3 is TGTGCCAGCAGCCAGGGGTACTGGACCTACGAGCAGTACTTC. Amino acids: CASSQGYWTYEQYF. The chain has TRBV14 and TRBJ2-7; D remains ambiguous. In germline, CDR1 is SGHDN, CDR2 FVKESK. This CDR3 region has 14 residues. V was shortened by 3 bases and J by 2 bases, with 11 bases between the two germline ends.

The chain carries TRBV5-5 and TRBJ2-1, with D tentatively TRBD2 (5 bases). Germline CDR1 reads SGHKS; CDR2 reads YYEKEE (reference sequence). The length of the CDR3 is 14 residues. V shed 0 bases and J shed 10 bases, with 14 bases lying between them. This CDR3 reads CASSLDRGGGEQFF. The CDR3 DNA reads TGTGCCAGCAGCTTGGATAGAGGAGGCGGGGAGCAGTTCTTC.

Only a few counts were recorded for this clonotype. CDR3 bases: TGCGCCAGCAGCCACCGGGACAGGTACGAGCAGTACTTC. This encodes CASSHRDRYEQYF. The chain joins TRBV5-1 to TRBJ2-7; 8 bases agree with TRBD1. This CDR3 is 13 amino acids long. Germline V gives CDR1 SGHRS, CDR2 YFSETQ. V lost 4 bases, J lost 4 bases, and 4 bases stayed unmatched.

This clonotype was seen ten or more times. The chain combines TRBV12-3 or TRBV12-4 with TRBJ1-1, with D tentatively TRBD1 (5 bases). Trimming stripped 5 bases from V and 8 bases from J, with 18 bases between. CDR3 length: 14 amino acids. The CDR3 is CASSVGLPTREAFF. Written as DNA, the CDR3 is TGTGCCAGCAGTGTGGGACTTCCTACCCGGGAAGCTTTCTTT.

The chain is built from TRBV11-3 and TRBJ2-3; D uncertain. The V gene lost 5 bases and the J gene lost 1 base, with 7 bases spanning the gap. The length of the CDR3 is 13 residues. CDR1 SGHNT and CDR2 YENEEA come from the germline V gene. The CDR3 is CASSPYGTDTQYF. The CDR3, as DNA: TGTGCCAGCAGCCCGTATGGCACAGATACGCAGTATTTT.

About this clonotype: This could be a read error, since a much larger clone is one nucleotide away. CDR3 coding DNA: TGTGCCAGCAGCTTGGTGGGGGGTACCAAAAACATTCAGTACTTC. This gives the protein CASSLVGGTKNIQYF. The chain has TRBV7-9 and TRBJ2-4, with D possibly matching TRBD2 (6 bases). The V and J ends lost 3 bases and 2 bases respectively, with 11 bases between them. The CDR3 consists of 15 residues. Germline values: CDR1 SEHNR, CDR2 FQNEAQ (reference sequence).

This clonotype was seen only a few times. This rearrangement joins TRBV24-1 to TRBJ2-3, with 11 bases matching TRBD2. CDR3 length: 19 amino acids. J lost 5 bases, V lost 1 base, and 13 bases had no gene match. Looked up from germline, CDR1 is KGHDR and CDR2 is SFDVKD. CDR3 nucleotides: TGTGCCACCAGTGATTTCACTAGCGGGAGTCCCGGGTTGGTAGATACGCAGTATTTT. It encodes CATSDFTSGSPGLVDTQYF.

This clonotype was seen a handful of times. One end of the junction varies from germline; a read error may be responsible. This rearrangement joins TRBV20-1 to TRBJ2-5, with TRBD1 as a possible D gene (8 bases). The germline CDR1 and CDR2 sequences are DFQATT and SNEGSKA (reference sequence). This CDR3 comprises 14 residues. CDR3 sequence (DNA): TGCAGTGCTAGAAACGTACAGGGGGGGGAGACTCAGTACTTC. It yields the protein CSARNVQGGETQYF.

This clonotype was found a few times. The rearrangement uses TRBV2 and TRBJ2-3; 10 bases map to TRBD2. This CDR3 is built from 14 residues. Germline lookup yields CDR1 SNHLY and CDR2 FYNNEI. V lost 8 bases, J lost 6 bases, and 8 bases stayed unmatched. CDR3 region: CASGSGRGSDTQYF. The CDR3 coding sequence is TGTGCCAGCGGGAGCGGGAGGGGTTCTGATACGCAGTATTTT.

This clonotype was picked up many times. V and J are TRBV5-1 and TRBJ1-2; 7 bases agree with TRBD1. This CDR3 comprises 14 residues. Looked up from germline, CDR1 is SGHRS and CDR2 is YFSETQ. The J segment lost 4 bases and the V segment lost 5 bases, leaving 8 bases of the junction unmatched. CDR3 sequence (DNA): TGCGCCAGCAGTCCGCGACAGGGAGGCTATGGCTACACCTTC. It yields the protein CASSPRQGGYGYTF. The full variable domain, completed using reference TRBV5-1 and TRBJ1-2, is KAGVTQTPRYLIKTRGQQVTLSCSPISGHRSVSWYQQTPGQGLQFLFEYFSETQRNKGNFPGRFSGRQFSNSRSEMNVSTLELGDSALYLCASSPRQGGYGYTFGSGTRLTVV.

This clonotype occurred many times. The chain links TRBV7-2 to TRBJ2-1; 8 bases match TRBD2. The CDR3 length is 14 residues. Germline V gene data show CDR1 as SGHTA and CDR2 as FQGNSA. V gave up 8 bases and J gave up 5 bases; unmatched junction bases: 8. The chain's CDR3 is CASLFGGVHNEQFF. The CDR3 bases are TGTGCCAGCCTATTCGGGGGGGTTCACAATGAGCAGTTCTTC.

This clonotype was counted a few times. The chain is built from TRBV6-1 and TRBJ2-4, with D possibly TRBD1 on 6 matching bases. V gave up 3 bases and J gave up 11 bases, with 14 bases separating them. Germline V gene data show CDR1 as MNHNS and CDR2 as SASEGT. The CDR3 totals 13 residues. CDR3 residues: CASSEGALSLQYF. CDR3 DNA: TGTGCCAGCAGTGAGGGGGCTCTCTCCCTTCAGTACTTC.

J is TRBJ2-7 and V is TRBV27; maybe TRBD1 (6 bases). The germline gives CDR1 MNHEY, CDR2 SMNVEV (reference sequence). Trimming stripped 5 bases from V and 5 bases from J, with 19 bases between. The CDR3 has 15 residues. CDR3 amino acids: CASSPQLGAGDEQYF. The CDR3 nucleotides are TGTGCCAGCAGTCCCCAATTGGGGGCAGGGGACGAGCAGTACTTC.

This clonotype was counted ten times or more. The rearrangement links TRBV20-1 to TRBJ2-7; 9 nucleotides agree with TRBD2. The CDR3 runs to 14 residues. Per the germline V gene, CDR1 is DFQATT and CDR2 is SNEGSKA (reference sequence). V shed 1 base and J 4 bases; nucleotides not matched to a gene: 5. DNA for the CDR3: TGCAGTGCTAGAGCCGGGACTAGCTCGTACGAGCAGTACTTC. Translated, it gives CSARAGTSSYEQYF.

This clonotype was counted at least ten times. The rearrangement uses TRBV20-1 and TRBJ2-7; no definite D call. The V and J ends lost 6 bases and 0 bases respectively, with 21 bases between them. The CDR3 runs 16 residues. Germline V gene sequence: CDR1 DFQATT, CDR2 SNEGSKA (reference sequence). CDR3 bases: TGCAGTGCCCGCAACCCTAGGGCGGAGAGCTCCTACGAGCAGTACTTC. It yields the protein CSARNPRAESSYEQYF.

J is TRBJ1-6 and V is TRBV20-1; 8 bases match TRBD1. From germline, CDR1 is DFQATT and CDR2 SNEGSKA (reference sequence). This CDR3 has 16 amino acids. Trimming cost V 3 bases and J 9 bases; bases outside gene matches: 13. The CDR3 is CSARARTGSTGSPLHF. CDR3 DNA: TGCAGTGCTAGGGCTCGGACAGGGAGTACAGGTTCACCCCTCCACTTT.

This clonotype has more than one count but fewer than ten. The rearrangement links TRBV7-3 to TRBJ2-2; 8 nucleotides align to TRBD1. The germline V gene encodes CDR1 SGHTA and CDR2 FQGTGA. CDR3 length: 16 residues. J was trimmed by 6 bases and V by 5 bases; bases with no gene match: 11. The CDR3 nucleotides are TGTGCCAGCAGCCCAACATCGGACAGGGTGCCCGGGGAGCTGTTTTTT. It encodes CASSPTSDRVPGELFF.

The J gene is TRBJ2-5, the V gene TRBV7-2; weak D call: TRBD1 (5 bases). The CDR3 is made up of 15 amino acids. Germline-derived CDR1 and CDR2 are SGHTA and FQGNSA. Trimming left V 11 bases short and J 1 base short, with 20 bases between. The CDR3 is CADSLVLGAQETQYF. For the CDR3, the DNA is TGTGCCGACAGCTTAGTTCTAGGTGCCCAAGAGACCCAGTACTTC.

The rearrangement uses TRBV20-1 and TRBJ2-2; D may be TRBD1 or TRBD2 (5 bases each). This CDR3 region has 16 residues. The V end was cut by 5 bases, the J end by 3 bases, with 19 bases between. Germline loops: CDR1 DFQATT, CDR2 SNEGSKA (reference sequence). The CDR3 DNA reads TGCAGTGCTCCTTCCACTTTAAGGGGAGACACCGGGGAGCTGTTTTTT. Translation: CSAPSTLRGDTGELFF.

This clonotype appeared a few times. The chain uses TRBV14 and TRBJ2-1, with a weak D call TRBD1 (5 bases). Germline V gives CDR1 SGHDN, CDR2 FVKESK. The germline V and J ends were trimmed by 6 bases and 5 bases, with 14 bases remaining between them. The CDR3 runs to 14 residues. CDR3 coding DNA: TGTGCCAGCAGAGGGCTAAAGGGGAACAATGAGCAGTTCTTC. Protein product: CASRGLKGNNEQFF.

Worth noting for this clonotype: This may be a read error: a much more frequent sequence differs by one nucleotide. This chain links TRBV3-1 with TRBJ1-1, with a possible D match to TRBD1 (6 bases). V was clipped by 2 bases and J by 0 bases, with 19 bases between them. From germline, CDR1 is LGHDT and CDR2 YNNKEL (reference sequence). The CDR3 is made up of 18 amino acids. The CDR3 DNA reads TGTGCCAGCAGCCAAATCTCCGGGACAAGGGACTTGAACACTGAAGCTTTCTTT. Amino acid sequence: CASSQISGTRDLNTEAFF.

This clonotype has ten or more counts. The J gene is TRBJ2-3, the V gene TRBV12-3 or TRBV12-4, with D maybe TRBD2 (7 bases). Trimming removed 6 bases from V and 6 bases from J, with 19 bases in between. The CDR3 is made up of 15 amino acids. The CDR3 bases are TGTGCCAGCAGCCAATTCGCGGGGGCGGGGGATACGCAGTATTTT. Its protein is CASSQFAGAGDTQYF.

A few counts support this clonotype. This chain connects TRBV20-1 to TRBJ2-7, with no clear D. CDR1 is DFQATT and CDR2 is SNEGSKA in the germline V gene (reference sequence). This CDR3 has 11 amino acids. CDR3 nucleotides: TGCAGCCCGGCCCGAACTCACGAGCAGTACTTC. It yields the protein CSPARTHEQYF.

This clonotype is a singleton in its sample. The J gene is TRBJ2-3, the V gene TRBV6-1; either TRBD1 or TRBD2 may fit D (5 bases each). The CDR3 sequence is 12 residues long. The germline V gene has CDR1 MNHNS and CDR2 SASEGT. Trimming shortened V by 7 bases and J by 6 bases, and 11 bases separated the two germline ends. CDR3 loop: CASTPGSDTQYF. For the CDR3, the DNA is TGTGCCAGCACACCAGGGAGCGATACGCAGTATTTT.

V gene TRBV2 combines with J gene TRBJ1-2; tentatively, D is TRBD1 (5 bases). The CDR3 totals 16 residues. Trimming took off 2 bases at V and 5 bases at J, with 18 bases between the two ends. CDR1 and CDR2 (germline): SNHLY, FYNNEI. CDR3 nucleotide sequence: TGTGCCAGCAGTGAACGTCCGGCCAGGGCTGGGTATGGCTACACCTTC. Translating gives CASSERPARAGYGYTF.

This clonotype was observed a single time. The germline gene is not matched at one end of the junction; a read error may be the cause. The chain employs TRBV25-1 and TRBJ1-6, with a tentative D call TRBD1 (5 bases). CDR1 is MGHDK, CDR2 SYGVNS, per germline. The CDR3 length is 15 residues. DNA for the CDR3: TGTGCCAGCAGTGAATATGGGGGATTTGGGTCACCCCTCCCCTTT. Protein product: CASSEYGGFGSPLPF.

The CDR3 sequence: CASSLTPLSNNEQFF. Here the CDR3 DNA reads TGTGCCAGCAGCTTGACACCCTTGAGTAACAATGAGCAGTTCTTC. This chain uses TRBV5-6 with TRBJ2-1; D unclear. The germline gives CDR1 SGHDT, CDR2 YYEEEE. The CDR3 is 15 amino acids. V lost 1 base and J lost 5, with 13 bases in between.

This clonotype was seen many times. At one end the junction does not follow the germline gene, possibly because of a read error. The chain is built from TRBV7-7 and TRBJ1-1; D call uncertain. There are 18 residues in the CDR3. Germline lookup yields CDR1 SSHAT and CDR2 FNYEAQ (reference sequence). CDR3 in DNA: TGTGCTAGCAGCTTAGACTGGAGGGAAGCTGACCTTAACACTGAAGCTTTCTTT. Residues: CASSLDWREADLNTEAFF.

This clonotype occurred a few times. The chain employs TRBV6-2 or TRBV6-3 and TRBJ2-3; D perhaps matches TRBD2 (6 bases). Trimming took 5 bases from V and 1 from J, leaving 13 bases between them. The V gene's germline CDR1 is MNHEY and CDR2 SVGEGT. CDR3 length equals 15 residues. The CDR3 region is CASSALWGGTDTQYF. In DNA form, the CDR3 reads TGTGCCAGCAGTGCCCTTTGGGGGGGCACAGATACGCAGTATTTT.

This clonotype occurred a few times. The chain joins TRBV4-3 to TRBJ2-3; 9 positions agree with TRBD2. There are 17 residues in the CDR3. CDR1 and CDR2 from the germline V gene are LGHNA and YSLEER. With 1 base clipped from V and 2 bases from J, the junction kept 7 bases outside the gene matches. The CDR3 nucleotides read TGCGCCAGCAGCCAAGCCCCGCTAGCGGGGAACACAGATACGCAGTATTTT. It encodes CASSQAPLAGNTDTQYF.

The chain links TRBV3-1 to TRBJ2-2, with TRBD2 as a possible D gene (5 bases). Per germline, CDR1 LGHDT and CDR2 YNNKEL (reference sequence). CDR3 length: 16 amino acids. V was trimmed by 4 bases and J by 1 base, leaving 13 bases between them. This CDR3 is CASSPWSGLNTGELFF. CDR3 in DNA: TGTGCCAGCAGCCCCTGGTCGGGGTTGAACACCGGGGAGCTGTTTTTT.

This clonotype came up a few times. The chain couples TRBV4-3 to TRBJ2-3, with 11 bases aligning to TRBD1. From germline, CDR1 is LGHNA and CDR2 YSLEER. This CDR3 is built from 16 residues. V trimming: 1 base; J trimming: 5 bases; junction bases outside the gene matches: 5. This chain's CDR3 is CASSQGHGTGGDTQYF. The DNA of the CDR3 is TGCGCCAGCAGCCAAGGGCACGGGACAGGGGGAGATACGCAGTATTTT.